The 5 T cell receptor beta chains below all came from one sample that was sequenced in a study of cytomegalovirus exposure and HLA in healthy donors. It was with 60 Vbeta and 13 Jbeta primers that the PCR ran. Sequenced by immunoSEQ multiplex PCR; TCRdb stores in-frame clones only, minus some. Among over 150,000 clones listed, about four fifths were seen once. Sequenced: PBMCs. The receptors were sampled from a woman aged 50 to 60 in good health and CMV-seronegative.

This chain connects TRBV7-6 to TRBJ2-3; D might be TRBD2 (6 bases). The V end was cut by 4 bases, the J end by 4 bases, with 12 bases between. Per germline, CDR1 SGHVS and CDR2 FNYEAQ. The CDR3 length is 14 residues. This chain's CDR3 is CASSSDWGADTQYF. CDR3 in DNA: TGTGCCAGCAGCTCGGACTGGGGGGCAGATACGCAGTATTTT.

V and J are TRBV6-1 and TRBJ2-5; 9 bases agree with TRBD2. Trimming at V came to 0 bases and at J to 5 bases, leaving 10 bases not matched to a gene. The germline V gene encodes CDR1 MNHNS and CDR2 SASEGT. CDR3 size: 17 residues. CDR3 protein: CASSEAQWRGGLETQYF. The CDR3 coding sequence is TGTGCCAGCAGTGAAGCGCAGTGGCGGGGGGGCCTGGAGACCCAGTACTTC.

The chain uses TRBV6-1 and TRBJ2-7; no firm D call. Trimming removed 5 bases at V and 8 bases at J, with 10 bases between. Germline V gene sequence: CDR1 MNHNS, CDR2 SASEGT. CDR3 size: 11 residues. CDR3 sequence: CASSTSIQQYF. The CDR3 DNA reads TGTGCCAGCAGTACTTCCATCCAGCAGTACTTC.

The rearrangement uses TRBV5-1 and TRBJ2-3; a possible D gene is TRBD2 (6 bases). Per germline, CDR1 SGHRS and CDR2 YFSETQ. This CDR3 region has 14 residues. V was pared by 8 bases and J by 0 bases, with 13 bases between. The CDR3 nucleotides are TGCGCCAGTCGAGCGGGCCCTAGCACAGATACGCAGTATTTT. Its translation is CASRAGPSTDTQYF.

This rearrangement joins TRBV14 to TRBJ2-5; possible D gene TRBD2, 5 bases. Germline-derived CDR1 and CDR2 are SGHDN and FVKESK. This CDR3 region has 15 residues. Trimming took 1 base from V and 2 from J, leaving 11 bases between them. The DNA for the CDR3 is TGTGCCAGCAGCCAAGTTGCGGGCCGACAAGAGACCCAGTACTTC. Protein product: CASSQVAGRQETQYF. Looking up the rest from reference TRBV14 and TRBJ2-5 gives the full variable domain: EAGVTQFPSHSVIEKGQTVTLRCDPISGHDNLYWYRRVMGKEIKFLLHFVKESKQDESGMPNNRFLAERTGGTYSTLKVQPAELEDSGVYFCASSQVAGRQETQYFGPGTRLLVL.